These 31 T cell receptor beta chains were sequenced from one sample in a study of T-cell memory formation after mild COVID-19. TCRdb analysed the 5' RACE reads with MiXCR anew, one entry per CDR3 protein. The repertoire holds 100,000 to 140,000 distinct CDR3 sequences, with roughly an eighth as singletons. Material: PBMCs or a T cell subset sorted from them (not recorded which). The receptors here all came from a man aged 18 to 30 who had mild COVID-19 (a few samples of this study predate the infection). Cell type and time point are not known.

The gene calls are TRBV29-1 and TRBJ1-2; D gene uncertain. Germline CDR1 is SQVTM and CDR2 is ANQGSEA. There are 12 residues in the CDR3. The germline V and J ends were trimmed by 2 bases and 8 bases, with 12 bases remaining between them. The CDR3 protein is CSVEPWSLGYTF. CDR3 bases: TGCAGCGTTGAACCGTGGTCGTTGGGCTACACCTTC.

The sample holds a few counts of this clonotype. The chain carries TRBV5-1 and TRBJ1-6; TRBD1 is a possible D gene (5 bases). V shed 4 bases and J shed 14 bases, with 22 bases lying between them. Germline assignment: CDR1 SGHRS and CDR2 YFSETQ. This CDR3 has 15 amino acids. CDR3 region: CASSTSGFPLDALHF. The CDR3 DNA is TGCGCCAGCAGCACATCAGGGTTTCCGCTCGATGCCCTCCACTTT.

This chain links TRBV6-5 with TRBJ1-2; TRBD1 might be the D (5 bases). CDR1 is MNHEY and CDR2 is SVGAGI in the germline V gene. V was shortened by 6 bases and J by 4 bases, with 12 bases between the two germline ends. This CDR3 has 13 residues. This CDR3 reads CASSNQGVYGYTF. CDR3 DNA sequence: TGTGCCAGCAGCAACCAGGGTGTCTATGGCTACACCTTC.

The chain links TRBV4-2 to TRBJ2-5, with TRBD2 as a possible D gene (5 bases). The CDR3 contains 14 residues. Trimming stripped 0 bases from V and 1 base from J, with 6 bases between. Germline assignment: CDR1 LGHNA and CDR2 YNFKEQ. The CDR3 nucleotides are TGTGCCAGCAGCCAAGATGGGAGCCAAGAGACCCAGTACTTC. Translation: CASSQDGSQETQYF.

The gene calls are TRBV20-1 and TRBJ2-7, with 9 bases lining up with TRBD1. The CDR3 totals 13 residues. V gave up 5 bases and J gave up 4 bases; unmatched junction bases: 6. CDR1 is DFQATT and CDR2 is SNEGSKA in the germline V gene (reference sequence). The CDR3 region has the DNA TGCAGTGCTTGGACAGGGGAACTTTACGAGCAGTACTTC. It specifies CSAWTGELYEQYF.

This clonotype appeared a few times. The chain uses TRBV7-6 and TRBJ2-2; possible D gene TRBD2, 5 bases. This CDR3 comprises 15 residues. V shed 4 bases and J shed 4 bases, with 13 bases lying between them. In germline, CDR1 is SGHVS, CDR2 FNYEAQ. For the CDR3, the DNA is TGTGCCAGCAGCTCCCTCGCCGGGATCACCGGGGAGCTGTTTTTT. Amino acid sequence: CASSSLAGITGELFF.

This clonotype appeared a few times. This chain joins TRBV18 and TRBJ2-2; 10 nucleotides match TRBD1. The CDR3 extends over 17 amino acids. Germline V CDR1 and CDR2: KGHSH, LQKENI. Trimming at V came to 0 bases and at J to 5 bases, leaving 6 bases not matched to a gene. CDR3 nucleotide sequence: TGTGCCAGCTCACCACCGTTCGGGACAGGGGAAACCGGGGAGCTGTTTTTT. Translating it yields CASSPPFGTGETGELFF. The whole variable domain, filled in from reference TRBV18 and TRBJ2-2, reads NAGVMQNPRHLVRRRGQEARLRCSPMKGHSHVYWYRQLPEEGLKFMVYLQKENIIDESGMPKERFSAEFPKEGPSILRIQQVVRGDSAAYFCASSPPFGTGETGELFFGEGSRLTVL.

J is TRBJ1-5 and V is TRBV4-1; D is possibly TRBD1 (6 bases). Trimming removed 2 bases at V and 6 bases at J, with 11 bases between. The CDR3 consists of 14 residues. The germline gives CDR1 MGHRA, CDR2 YSYEKL. The chain's CDR3 is CASSQRGGGQPQHF. CDR3 nucleotides: TGCGCCAGCAGCCAAAGGGGGGGAGGTCAGCCCCAGCATTTT.

This clonotype showed up just a few times. The V and J genes are TRBV6-6 and TRBJ2-2; D gene uncertain. Germline CDR1 MNHNY, CDR2 SVGAGI (reference sequence). CDR3 length: 15 amino acids. Trimming took off 3 bases at V and 4 bases at J, with 12 bases between the two ends. CDR3 bases: TGTGCCAGCAGTTATTATCCAGAGACCACCGGGGAGCTGTTTTTT. The encoded protein is CASSYYPETTGELFF.

The chain uses TRBV9 and TRBJ2-1; a weak D match, TRBD2 (6 bases). Germline CDR1 is SGDLS and CDR2 is YYNGEE. The CDR3 extends over 15 amino acids. Trimming left V 0 bases short and J 4 bases short, with 11 bases between. The CDR3 DNA reads TGTGCCAGCAGCGTAGCGGGGGTTGGATACAATGAGCAGTTCTTC. It codes for CASSVAGVGYNEQFF.

The chain uses TRBV6-5 and TRBJ1-5, with D perhaps matching TRBD1 (6 bases). The CDR3 loop spans 15 amino acids. CDR1 MNHEY and CDR2 SVGAGI come from the germline V gene. V lost 4 bases, J lost 2 bases, and 12 bases lay in between. CDR3 coding DNA: TGTGCCAGCAGTTTATGGTCAGGGGGCAATCAGCCCCAGCATTTT. Translated, it gives CASSLWSGGNQPQHF.

The sample holds many counts of this clonotype. Here the CDR3 DNA reads TGTGCCAGCAGCCCTAGGGAATCCTACAATGAGCAGTTCTTC. This codes for CASSPRESYNEQFF. The chain uses TRBV12-3 or TRBV12-4 and TRBJ2-1; D remains unclear. The ends were cut back, 6 bases at V and 1 base at J, with 10 bases in the middle. This CDR3 comprises 14 residues.

The V and J genes are TRBV5-4 and TRBJ2-7; tentatively, D is TRBD2 (7 bases). The germline V gene encodes CDR1 SGHNT and CDR2 YYREEE (reference sequence). Trimming took off 5 bases at V and 0 bases at J, with 12 bases between the two ends. CDR3 length equals 14 residues. The DNA for the CDR3 is TGTGCCAGCAGTGCGGGGGCGACCTCCTACGAGCAGTACTTC. Its protein is CASSAGATSYEQYF.

In its sample, this clonotype was seen many times. The V gene is TRBV7-9, the J gene TRBJ2-1, with TRBD1 matching over 7 bases. The ends lost 5 bases at V and 2 bases at J; junction bases unmatched: 6. Germline-derived CDR1 and CDR2 are SEHNR and FQNEAQ (reference sequence). The CDR3 is made up of 15 amino acids. CDR3 residues: CASSTKGAPYNEQFF. CDR3 nucleotide sequence: TGTGCCAGCAGCACCAAGGGGGCCCCCTACAATGAGCAGTTCTTC.

This clonotype was detected a few times. V gene TRBV18 combines with J gene TRBJ2-1, with D possibly being TRBD2 (6 bases). Trimming cost V 1 base and J 5 bases, with 12 bases left between them. The CDR3 consists of 15 residues. Germline-derived CDR1 and CDR2 are KGHSH and LQKENI. CDR3 sequence reads: CASSPRRRADNEQFF. CDR3 sequence (DNA): TGTGCCAGCTCACCACGTAGGAGGGCTGACAATGAGCAGTTCTTC.

In this sample, this clonotype turned up many times. This chain uses TRBV6-5 with TRBJ1-2; D might be TRBD1 (6 bases). The V gene's germline CDR1 is MNHEY and CDR2 SVGAGI. This CDR3 contains 14 residues. V was shortened by 2 bases and J by 4 bases, with 11 bases between the two germline ends. As DNA, the CDR3 is TGTGCCAGCAGTTACGGGACAACCTCCTATGGCTACACCTTC. Amino acid sequence: CASSYGTTSYGYTF.

This clonotype was counted only a few times. This CDR3 is CSAPEGGKGELFF. The CDR3 coding sequence is TGCAGTGCTCCGGAGGGAGGCAAAGGGGAGCTGTTTTTT. The V gene is TRBV20-1, the J gene TRBJ2-2; D is perhaps TRBD2 (6 bases). Germline CDR1 and CDR2: DFQATT and SNEGSKA (reference sequence). V lost 5 bases and J lost 8, with 15 bases in between. This CDR3 spans 13 amino acids.

The V gene is TRBV6-6, the J gene TRBJ2-3, with D hard to call. V lost 6 bases, J lost 0 bases, and 13 bases lay in between. CDR3 size: 15 residues. Germline CDR1 reads MNHNY; CDR2 reads SVGAGI (reference sequence). CDR3 sequence: CASSRLPLSTDTQYF. CDR3 DNA sequence: TGTGCCAGCAGCCGACTCCCTCTAAGCACAGATACGCAGTATTTT.

The chain carries TRBV9 and TRBJ2-7; 10 nucleotides agree with TRBD1. The CDR3 length is 16 residues. Germline loops: CDR1 SGDLS, CDR2 YYNGEE. V lost 3 bases, J lost 2 bases, and 8 bases stayed unmatched. The CDR3 DNA reads TGTGCCAGCAGCGCCAGACAGGGGGCAAAGGCCTACGAGCAGTACTTC. Protein: CASSARQGAKAYEQYF. The full variable domain, rest sourced from reference TRBV9 and TRBJ2-7, is DSGVTQTPKHLITATGQRVTLRCSPRSGDLSVYWYQQSLDQGLQFLIQYYNGEERAKGNILERFSAQQFPDLHSELNLSSLELGDSALYFCASSARQGAKAYEQYFGPGTRLTVT.

V and J are TRBV4-1 and TRBJ2-7; D assignment may be TRBD1 or TRBD2 (5 bases each). Looked up from germline, CDR1 is MGHRA and CDR2 is YSYEKL. V gave up 0 bases and J gave up 3 bases, with 9 bases separating them. The CDR3 has 14 amino acids. CDR3 coding DNA: TGCGCCAGCAGCCAAGATTCTGGGGGCTACGAGCAGTACGTC. It codes for CASSQDSGGYEQYV.

The chain employs TRBV6-5 and TRBJ1-1; 9 bases line up with TRBD1. J lost 4 bases, V lost 2 bases, and 5 bases had no gene match. This CDR3 comprises 15 residues. CDR1 is MNHEY and CDR2 is SVGAGI in the germline V gene. For the CDR3, the DNA is TGTGCCAGCAGTTACGGAACAGGGGGCACCACTGAAGCTTTCTTT. Translating gives CASSYGTGGTTEAFF.

This clonotype was detected a few times. The chain is built from TRBV18 and TRBJ2-1, with D tentatively TRBD1 (6 bases). Per germline, CDR1 KGHSH and CDR2 LQKENI. The germline V and J ends were trimmed by 0 bases and 4 bases, with 13 bases remaining between them. This CDR3 contains 16 residues. The chain's CDR3 is CASSPPPGTGYNEQFF. CDR3 coding DNA: TGTGCCAGCTCACCACCTCCCGGAACAGGGTACAATGAGCAGTTCTTC.

CDR3 sequence: CSVDTGTADEAFF. The CDR3 DNA follows: TGCAGCGTAGATACCGGGACCGCCGACGAGGCTTTCTTT. The chain carries TRBV29-1 and TRBJ1-1; perhaps TRBD1 as D (5 bases). V gave up 6 bases and J gave up 11 bases, with 22 bases separating them. Germline V gives CDR1 SQVTM, CDR2 ANQGSEA. The CDR3 covers 13 residues.

This clonotype was seen ten or more times. J is TRBJ2-4 and V is TRBV6-2 or TRBV6-3, with D possibly being TRBD2 (6 bases). The V end lost 7 bases, the J end lost 0 bases, and 13 bases lay between the germline ends. CDR1 and CDR2 from the germline V gene are MNHEY and SVGEGT. CDR3 length: 15 amino acids. This CDR3 reads CASTPGAQAKNIQYF. The CDR3 DNA reads as TGTGCCAGCACCCCGGGAGCCCAAGCCAAAAACATTCAGTACTTC.

This clonotype was detected a few times. The rearrangement uses TRBV6-2 or TRBV6-3 and TRBJ2-1, with 7 bases that match TRBD1. Germline loops: CDR1 MNHEY, CDR2 SVGEGT. V was clipped by 4 bases and J by 2 bases; unmatched bases: 5. The CDR3 spans 15 residues. The CDR3 loop reads CASSSDRAAYNEQFF. DNA of the CDR3: TGTGCCAGCAGTTCCGACAGGGCCGCCTACAATGAGCAGTTCTTC.

The chain employs TRBV6-2 or TRBV6-3 and TRBJ2-7; D may correspond to TRBD1 or TRBD2 (5 bases each). Germline CDR1 reads MNHEY; CDR2 reads SVGEGT. The CDR3 runs 14 residues. V was shortened by 2 bases and J by 6 bases, with 14 bases between the two germline ends. The CDR3 bases are TGTGCCAGCAGTTACCTAGGGGCCGGGATCGAGCAGTACTTC. Translated: CASSYLGAGIEQYF.

A few counts support this clonotype. J is TRBJ1-2 and V is TRBV4-1; possibly TRBD1 for D (5 bases). This CDR3 comprises 14 residues. Germline values: CDR1 MGHRA, CDR2 YSYEKL. Trimming pared 3 bases from V and 6 bases from J, leaving 14 bases between. The CDR3 nucleotides are TGCGCCAGCAGCCATCTCACTCGGGGGAATGGCTACACCTTC. This gives the protein CASSHLTRGNGYTF.

Concerning this clonotype itself: Given the absence of the conserved phenylalanine or tryptophan at the CDR3 end, a read error is likely. V usage is TRBV6-6 and J usage is TRBJ2-2; D might be TRBD2 (6 bases). This CDR3 contains 16 residues. V dropped 8 bases and J dropped 0 bases, with 16 bases sitting between them. Germline V gene sequence: CDR1 MNHNY, CDR2 SVGAGI (reference sequence). The CDR3 DNA is TGTGCCAGCGCTATGGCGGGACGGACGAACACCGGGGAGCTGTTTTTG. Protein product: CASAMAGRTNTGELFL.

The chain links TRBV25-1 to TRBJ2-2; tentatively, D is TRBD1 (5 bases). The V and J ends lost 4 bases and 5 bases respectively, with 14 bases between them. Germline V lookup: CDR1 MGHDK, CDR2 SYGVNS. The CDR3 length is 15 residues. The CDR3 nucleotides are TGTGCCAGCAGTGGAAGACAGTTGGGGACCGGGGAGCTGTTTTTT. Residues: CASSGRQLGTGELFF.

This clonotype was detected a few times. V and J are TRBV12-3 or TRBV12-4 and TRBJ2-5; D tentatively fits TRBD1 or TRBD2 (5 bases each). V lost 5 bases and J 2 bases, leaving 12 bases between the germline ends. The CDR3 loop spans 14 amino acids. CDR3 amino acids: CASSQGARQETQYF. The CDR3 DNA reads as TGTGCCAGCAGTCAGGGAGCGCGGCAAGAGACCCAGTACTTC.

This chain links TRBV6-2 or TRBV6-3 with TRBJ2-4; D is ambiguous. Looked up from germline, CDR1 is MNHEY and CDR2 is SVGEGT. The CDR3 consists of 17 residues. Trimming cost V 2 bases and J 3 bases, with 17 bases left between them. Here the CDR3 reads CASSYLGPGSVKNIQYF. The CDR3 bases are TGTGCCAGCAGTTACCTTGGGCCAGGATCGGTCAAAAACATTCAGTACTTC.